This is a list of T cell receptor beta chains from one sample in a study of blood T cell repertoires in COVID-19. Clones were sequenced by immunoSEQ multiplex PCR, and TCRdb holds only the in-frame ones, with some missing. This table has about 400,000 clones, around 92% appearing once. Sequenced input: PBMCs or T cells enriched from blood (not recorded which). The source is a woman in her thirties who had recovered from COVID-19. Each CDR3 is given with its conserved first and last residue. Fields, in order: J gene, clone size, V gene, D gene, CDR3 DNA, CDR3 protein. A D gene is named only where the DNA matches it firmly. Clone size appears in some rows only: once, few, many, or a class for an expanded clone.

>TRBJ1-1|NA|TRBV7-3|NA
TGTGCCAGCAGCTTGGACGGAGGGGTCACTGAAGCTTTCTTT
CASSLDGGVTEAFF
>TRBJ1-1|few|TRBV7-9|TRBD1
TGTGCCAGCAGCCCCTGGACAGGCCCGGCTTTCTTT
CASSPWTGPAFF
>TRBJ1-5|NA|TRBV30|NA
TGTGCCTGGAGTCGCCAGGATGGTTTTCAGCCCCAGCATTTT
CAWSRQDGFQPQHF
>TRBJ1-1|many|TRBV3-1/TRBV3-2|NA
TGTGCCAGCAGGATGACGGGGACTGAAGCTTTCTTT
CASRMTGTEAFF
>TRBJ2-7|NA|TRBV4-1|TRBD2
TGCGCCAGCAGCCAACTAGCGGGAGTAACCTACGAGCAGTACTTC
CASSQLAGVTYEQYF
>TRBJ2-7|NA|TRBV7-9|TRBD2
TGTGCCAGCAGCTTTTCAAGTGCAGGGACTACCTACGAGCAGTACTTC
CASSFSSAGTTYEQYF
>TRBJ2-3|few|TRBV11-3|TRBD1
TGTGCCAGCAGCCCCGGACAGGGGGGCACAGATACGCAGTATTTT
CASSPGQGGTDTQYF
>TRBJ1-4|NA|TRBV11-2|TRBD1
TGTGCCAGCAGCGACCGACAGGGAGCTCTGGAAAAACTGTTTTTT
CASSDRQGALEKLFF
>TRBJ2-7|once|TRBV27|TRBD2
TGTGCCAGCAGTTTATCGTCTAGCGGGACCTACGAGCAGTACTTC
CASSLSSSGTYEQYF
>TRBJ1-6|NA|TRBV4-2|TRBD1
TGTGCCAGCAGCCAAGGGGGACAGGGCGACTATAATTCACCCCTCCACTTT
CASSQGGQGDYNSPLHF
>TRBJ1-1|NA|TRBV3-1/TRBV3-2|NA
TGTGCCAGCAGCCAAGTTAGGGGGACTGAAGCTTTCTTT
CASSQVRGTEAFF
>TRBJ2-7|once|TRBV18|TRBD1
TGTGCCAGCTCACCGCTCCCAGGACAGGGTACCTCCTACGAGCAGTACTTC
CASSPLPGQGTSYEQYF
>TRBJ2-1|NA|TRBV27|TRBD1
TGTGCCAGCAGTTTTTGGCGGGGAAAGAAGGGACAGGGATCGACCTACAATGAGCAGTTCTTC
CASSFWRGKKGQGSTYNEQFF
>TRBJ2-1|NA|TRBV21-1|NA
TGTGCCAGCAGCAAAGTAACACGCTCCTACAATGAGCAGTTCTTC
CASSKVTRSYNEQFF
>TRBJ2-7|NA|TRBV5-1|TRBD1
TGCGCCAGCAGCTTTCCCGGGACAGGAGGCGAGCAGTACTTC
CASSFPGTGGEQYF
>TRBJ1-1|NA|TRBV14|TRBD1
TGTGCCAGCAGCCCAAAACAGGGGCGGGCTTTCTTT
CASSPKQGRAFF
>TRBJ1-2|NA|TRBV19|TRBD1
TGTGCCAGTAGTACAAGGGACAGGGCCTATGGCTACACCTTC
CASSTRDRAYGYTF
>TRBJ2-7|NA|TRBV6-5|TRBD1
TGTGCCAGCAGCTACACCAGGGGGTTGTTCCACGAGCAGTACTTC
CASSYTRGLFHEQYF
>TRBJ1-2|NA|TRBV30|TRBD1
TGTGCCTGGAGTATAATGACAGGGCGTATAGCCTATGGCTACACCTTC
CAWSIMTGRIAYGYTF
>TRBJ1-5|NA|TRBV19|NA
TGTGCCAGTAGTATCCTAGTGGGTAAGAGGGTAAACCAGCCCCAGCATTTT
CASSILVGKRVNQPQHF
>TRBJ1-5|NA|TRBV14|NA
TGTGCCAGCAGCCAAGAGTACATTCCGGGTTCTTATCAGCCCCAGCATTTT
CASSQEYIPGSYQPQHF
>TRBJ2-3|NA|TRBV3-1/TRBV3-2|NA
TGTGCCAGCAGCCACTCCACAGGTACGCAGTATTTT
CASSHSTGTQYF
>TRBJ2-2|NA|TRBV30|NA
TGTGCCTGGAACAAGGGACATCAGAGCTTGATAGCCGGGGAGCTGTTTTTT
CAWNKGHQSLIAGELFF
>TRBJ2-4|NA|TRBV5-6|TRBD1
TGTGCCAGCAGCTTCAGGATACAGGGGAGTCAGTACTTC
CASSFRIQGSQYF
>TRBJ2-2|NA|TRBV5-1|TRBD2
TGCGCCAGCAGCCGGGGGGGTTACACCGGGGAGCTGTTTTTT
CASSRGGYTGELFF
>TRBJ2-7|few|TRBV27|TRBD2
TGTGCCAGCAGTTTATCGGGCGGGAGGCCCCTCTCCTACGAGCAGTACTTC
CASSLSGGRPLSYEQYF
>TRBJ1-1|NA|TRBV7-2|NA
TGTGCCAGCAGCTTAGCGGCGGGGGCAGAACAAGCTTTCTTT
CASSLAAGAEQAFF
>TRBJ1-2|few|TRBV27|NA
TGTGCCAGCAGTCAGCTCGCCGGAGCTAACTATGGCTACACCTTC
CASSQLAGANYGYTF
>TRBJ1-2|NA|TRBV21-1|NA
TGTGCCAGCAGCAAGCCGGGACAAGATCGTGGCTACACCTTC
CASSKPGQDRGYTF
>TRBJ2-1|NA|TRBV10-3|TRBD2
TGTGCCACCAGGAATAGCGGGGGTTCCTACAATGAGCAGTTCTTC
CATRNSGGSYNEQFF
>TRBJ1-6|few|TRBV27|NA
TGTGCCAGCTCCGTGGCGGGATTCTTCGTCGCTATAGCTTCACCCCTCCACTTT
CASSVAGFFVAIASPLHF
>TRBJ1-5|NA|TRBV5-8|NA
TGTGCCAGCAGCTTGGGGGGGCCCTGGAGCAATCAGCCCCAGCATTTT
CASSLGGPWSNQPQHF
>TRBJ1-2|NA|TRBV13|NA
TGTGCCAGCAGCTCTGGGACGGGGGGTCACTATGGCTACACCTTC
CASSSGTGGHYGYTF
>TRBJ1-5|NA|TRBV28|TRBD1
TGTGCCAGCAGTTTGAGGGGACAGAGACTTTATAGCAATCAGCCCCAGCATTTT
CASSLRGQRLYSNQPQHF
>TRBJ1-2|NA|TRBV7-9|NA
TGTGCCAGCAGCCGGGACATTTCCTATGGCTACACCTTC
CASSRDISYGYTF
>TRBJ1-2|NA|TRBV9|TRBD1
TGTGCCAGCAGCGTTCTTTCCCGGGGACAGGGCGATGGCTACACCTTC
CASSVLSRGQGDGYTF
>TRBJ1-4|NA|TRBV5-1|NA
TGCGCCAGCAGTTTAGCGCGGGGGGCCCAAAATGAAAAACTGTTTTTT
CASSLARGAQNEKLFF
>TRBJ1-2|NA|TRBV20-1|NA
TGCAGTGCAGGGGACTCCTATGGCTACACCTTC
CSAGDSYGYTF
>TRBJ1-6|NA|TRBV5-4|NA
TGTGCCAGCAGCCCGAGGGGGGGGCTTGATAATTCACCCCTCCACTTT
CASSPRGGLDNSPLHF
>TRBJ1-5|NA|TRBV19|NA
TGTGCCAGTAGTATGGGCAGGTTGGAGCCCCAGCATTTT
CASSMGRLEPQHF
>TRBJ2-7|NA|TRBV11-2|NA
TGTGCCAGCAGCTTAGTGGCCGTAAACTACGAGCAGTACTTC
CASSLVAVNYEQYF
>TRBJ2-7|few|TRBV18|NA
TGTGCCAGCTCACACAAATCGACACAATTTGAAGACGAGCAGTACTTC
CASSHKSTQFEDEQYF
>TRBJ1-5|NA|TRBV27|NA
TGTGCCAGCAGTTTCGGAGGGAGCAATCAGCCCCAGCATTTT
CASSFGGSNQPQHF
>TRBJ1-2|NA|TRBV6-1|TRBD1
TGTGCCAGCAGTGAGGACAGGGCTCCCCCCACCTTC
CASSEDRAPPTF
>TRBJ2-5|NA|TRBV7-9|NA
TGTGCCAGCAGCCCCCGCCAAGCTCCTGGTTGGACCCAGTACTTC
CASSPRQAPGWTQYF
>TRBJ2-1|once|TRBV5-4|TRBD2
TGTGCCAGCAGCTCCGGGACTAGCGGGATGGATGAGCAGTTCTTC
CASSSGTSGMDEQFF
>TRBJ1-2|NA|TRBV7-2|TRBD1
TGTGCCAGCAGCTTAGAGAGCGTCAGGGGGTTCTATGGCTACACCTTC
CASSLESVRGFYGYTF
>TRBJ1-2|NA|TRBV19|NA
TGTGCCAGTAGTATAGATCCCAGGGAATCCCTCCTCTACACCTTC
CASSIDPRESLLYTF
>TRBJ2-3|NA|TRBV10-1|TRBD2
TGCGCCAGCAGTGGTGGACTAGCGGGAGGGCCGCGATCAGATACGCAGTATTTT
CASSGGLAGGPRSDTQYF
>TRBJ2-3|NA|TRBV18|NA
TGTGCCAGCTCACCACCCCGGACAGAGACAGATACGCAGTATTTT
CASSPPRTETDTQYF
>TRBJ2-1|NA|TRBV6-5|TRBD1
TGTGCCAGTTCCCAAAACAGGGGGCCGAACAATGAGCAGTTCTTC
CASSQNRGPNNEQFF
>TRBJ2-1|NA|TRBV19|TRBD2
TGTGCCAGTAGTCGAAGCGGGACGAGCTCCTACAATGAGCAGTTCTTC
CASSRSGTSSYNEQFF
>TRBJ1-5|NA|TRBV3-1/TRBV3-2|TRBD1
TGTGCCAGCAGCCAAAGAGGGGGCAAAGGGGCCCAGCATTTT
CASSQRGGKGAQHF
>TRBJ2-3|NA|TRBV2|NA
TGTGCCAGCAGCGTGACTGACAGAGATACGCAGTATTTT
CASSVTDRDTQYF
>TRBJ2-2|NA|TRBV5-1|TRBD1
TGCGCCAGCAGGGGGACAGGATCCACAACGAACACCGGGGAGCTGTTTTTT
CASRGTGSTTNTGELFF
>TRBJ2-7|NA|TRBV5-1|NA
TGCGCCAGCAGCTTGGGCAGGGATCCGACCTACGAGCAGTACTTC
CASSLGRDPTYEQYF
>TRBJ2-3|NA|TRBV9|TRBD2
TGTGCCAGCAGCGCAGAGGGACTAGCGGGAGTAAGAGATACGCAGTATTTT
CASSAEGLAGVRDTQYF
>TRBJ1-4|NA|TRBV6-5|TRBD1
TGTGCCAGCAGTCCGGGACAGAAAAGGGAAAAACTGTTTTTT
CASSPGQKREKLFF
>TRBJ2-3|NA|TRBV11-2|NA
TGTGCCAGCAGCTTCGGGCTAGCCGCCTCCACAGATACGCAGTATTTT
CASSFGLAASTDTQYF
>TRBJ2-7|once|TRBV9|NA
TGTGCCAGCAGCGCCGGGAGTCCGGCCGAGCAGTACTTC
CASSAGSPAEQYF